The 25 T cell receptor beta chains in this list originate from one sample, sequenced in a study of regulatory T cells in long-lasting Graves disease. Time point: newly diagnosed GD, antithyroid drugs for less than 3 months. The TCR library used RNA extracted from PBMCs. Through Arm-PCR of CDR3 regions and iRepertoire HTBI primers, TCR beta libraries were built. TCRdb ran MiXCR on the multiplex PCR reads and lists one entry per CDR3 protein. The table has a few hundred thousand distinct CDR3 sequences, around 15% seen once. These same records also appear under a second study, on T cells in Graves' hyperthyroidism and ophthalmopathy.

The sequenced sample was peripheral blood mononuclear cells (PBMCs), obtained at new diagnosis, from a patient treated with antithyroid drugs. The receptors here all came from a man aged 40-49 years with Graves disease.

The chain recombines TRBV20-1 with TRBJ1-1; D ambiguous. This CDR3 has 14 amino acids. Trimming took 6 bases from V and 1 from J, leaving 15 bases between them. CDR1 is DFQATT, CDR2 SNEGSKA, per germline (reference sequence). The chain's CDR3 is CSAPRRGWNTEAFF. The CDR3 DNA sequence: TGCAGTGCCCCCAGGCGGGGATGGAACACTGAAGCTTTCTTT.

The rearrangement joins TRBV11-3 to TRBJ2-1; D possibly uses TRBD1 or TRBD2 (5 bases each). Trimming shortened V by 1 base and J by 3 bases, and 13 bases separated the two germline ends. The germline gives CDR1 SGHNT, CDR2 YENEEA. This CDR3 has 16 residues. CDR3 sequence: CASSLGPRGDYNEQFF. The CDR3 bases are TGTGCCAGCAGCTTAGGGCCCCGGGGCGACTACAATGAGCAGTTCTTC.

The CDR3 DNA reads as TGCGCCAGCAGCTTGGGAGGTAGCCCAGGCTACACCTTC. Protein sequence: CASSLGGSPGYTF. The V gene is TRBV5-1, the J gene TRBJ1-2; D unresolved. CDR1 is SGHRS and CDR2 is YFSETQ in the germline V gene. The CDR3 covers 13 residues. The V end was cut by 0 bases, the J end by 8 bases, with 11 bases between.

At least ten counts were recorded for this clonotype. V is TRBV2 and J is TRBJ2-1, with a weak D call TRBD2 (7 bases). Trimming removed 5 bases from V and 9 bases from J, with 14 bases in between. The germline V gene has CDR1 SNHLY and CDR2 FYNNEI. The CDR3 has 13 amino acids. The CDR3 sequence: CASSYAGAGEQFF. The CDR3 coding sequence is TGTGCCAGCAGTTACGCGGGGGCGGGTGAGCAGTTCTTC.

About this clonotype: Since the CDR3 does not end with the conserved phenylalanine or tryptophan, this likely comes from a read error. This rearrangement joins TRBV28 to TRBJ1-3, with 9 bases fitting TRBD1. This CDR3 is built from 19 residues. Germline lookup yields CDR1 MDHEN and CDR2 SYDVKM. V shed 6 bases, J shed 0 bases, and the junction held 15 bases outside the gene matches. Here the CDR3 reads CASRLAGTGIHPSGNTIYV. DNA for the CDR3: TGTGCCAGCAGACTCGCCGGGACAGGGATCCACCCCTCTGGAAACACCATATATGTT.

For the CDR3, the DNA is TGTGCCAGCAGCCAGCCCGGGACAGGGGTCGGCTACACCTTC. This codes for CASSQPGTGVGYTF. The chain is built from TRBV4-2 and TRBJ1-2; 10 bases agree with TRBD1. CDR1 and CDR2 (germline): LGHNA, YNFKEQ. The CDR3 loop spans 14 amino acids. Trimming removed 3 bases from V and 8 bases from J; junction bases left unmatched: 6.

This clonotype was picked up many times. DNA for the CDR3: TGTGCCAGCTCACCCCCAACCCGACAGACTGAAGCTTTCTTT. It codes for CASSPPTRQTEAFF. The gene calls are TRBV18 and TRBJ1-1, with D tentatively TRBD1 (5 bases). Trimming left V 3 bases short and J 5 bases short, with 13 bases between. The CDR3 covers 14 residues. Germline V gene lookup returns CDR1 KGHSH and CDR2 LQKENI.

The table lists this clonotype with many counts. V gene TRBV20-1 combines with J gene TRBJ2-3; the D gene is possibly TRBD1 (6 bases). Germline V CDR1 and CDR2: DFQATT, SNEGSKA (reference sequence). Trimming stripped 1 base from V and 9 bases from J, with 20 bases between. The CDR3 spans 15 residues. CDR3 DNA: TGCAGTGCTAGAGTTAGGAGAGGGGGAAGTGACACGCAGTATTTT. This codes for CSARVRRGGSDTQYF.

The chain is built from TRBV25-1 and TRBJ2-3; no clear D gene. The CDR3 has 16 residues. The V gene lost 1 base and the J gene lost 6 bases, with 17 bases spanning the gap. Germline V gene data show CDR1 as MGHDK and CDR2 as SYGVNS. The chain's CDR3 is CASSESSLRFADTQYF. In nucleotides, the CDR3 is TGTGCCAGCAGTGAATCAAGTCTCCGTTTTGCCGATACGCAGTATTTT.

This clonotype was seen more than once but under ten times. This chain uses TRBV7-9 with TRBJ2-7; the match to TRBD1 covers 7 bases. After removal of 2 bases from V and 5 bases from J, the junction contained 9 bases not matched to a gene. Germline V gene sequence: CDR1 SEHNR, CDR2 FQNEAQ (reference sequence). The CDR3 totals 15 residues. The CDR3 DNA reads as TGTGCCAGCAGCTTATCGGGACAGACCTACGACGAGCAGTACTTC. As protein: CASSLSGQTYDEQYF. Combining the CDR3 with reference TRBV7-9 and TRBJ2-7 gives the whole variable domain DTGVSQNPRHKITKRGQNVTFRCDPISEHNRLYWYRQTLGQGPEFLTYFQNEAQLEKSRLLSDRFSAERPKGSFSTLEIQRTEQGDSAMYLCASSLSGQTYDEQYFGPGTRLTVT.

This clonotype was recorded at least ten times. The chain has TRBV10-3 and TRBJ2-5; maybe TRBD1 (5 bases). There are 16 residues in the CDR3. V shed 4 bases and J shed 1 base, with 16 bases lying between them. The V gene's germline CDR1 is ENHRY and CDR2 SYGVKD. The CDR3 nucleotides read TGTGCCATCAGTGGGCCACCGACAGCTTCCCAAGAGACCCAGTACTTC. Translated: CAISGPPTASQETQYF.

This clonotype came up many times. The rearrangement links TRBV6-1 to TRBJ2-2; 10 bases are shared with TRBD2. After removal of 10 bases from V and 4 bases from J, the junction contained 12 bases not matched to a gene. The CDR3 consists of 16 residues. CDR1 and CDR2 from the germline V gene are MNHNS and SASEGT. The CDR3, as DNA: TGTGCCACTCGGGAGCGGGGGGGCCATGGCACCGGGGAGCTGTTTTTT. This encodes CATRERGGHGTGELFF.

This clonotype was counted at least ten times. This chain uses TRBV18 with TRBJ1-5; TRBD1 matches at 10 bases. Germline loops: CDR1 KGHSH, CDR2 LQKENI. The CDR3 is made up of 13 amino acids. Trimming removed 2 bases from V and 10 bases from J; junction bases left unmatched: 2. In DNA form, the CDR3 reads TGTGCCAGCTCACCAAGGGACAGGGGACCCCAGCATTTT. It translates to CASSPRDRGPQHF.

This clonotype was picked up many times. The chain carries TRBV18 and TRBJ1-2; D gene ambiguous. The CDR3 runs 15 residues. With 2 bases removed from V and 0 bases from J, the gap between germline ends came to 10 bases. Germline-derived CDR1 and CDR2 are KGHSH and LQKENI. The CDR3 DNA sequence: TGTGCCAGCTCACCAATTGCAGACCCTAACTATGGCTACACCTTC. It is translated as CASSPIADPNYGYTF.

CDR3 sequence reads: CASSLVPRVGNEQFF. CDR3 nucleotide sequence: TGTGCCAGCAGCTTAGTTCCCCGGGTGGGGAATGAGCAGTTCTTC. The chain couples TRBV7-2 to TRBJ2-1; D is uncertain. Germline assignment: CDR1 SGHTA and CDR2 FQGNSA. CDR3 length: 15 amino acids. V was shortened by 1 base and J by 7 bases, with 14 bases between the two germline ends.

This clonotype was seen a few times. CDR3 protein: CASSFARELSNYGYTF. The CDR3 DNA reads TGTGCCAGCAGTTTTGCCAGGGAGTTATCTAACTATGGCTACACCTTC. This rearrangement joins TRBV12-3 or TRBV12-4 to TRBJ1-2, with D possibly TRBD1 on 5 matching bases. V lost 3 bases, J lost 0 bases, and 14 bases lay in between. The CDR3 covers 16 residues.

This clonotype was recorded many times. V and J are TRBV12-3 or TRBV12-4 and TRBJ2-7; D possibly matches TRBD1 or TRBD2 (6 bases each). This CDR3 contains 15 residues. Trimming removed 3 bases from V and 3 bases from J, with 15 bases in between. CDR3 region: CASSFLGGGYYEQYF. The DNA of the CDR3 is TGTGCCAGCAGTTTCCTCGGGGGCGGGTACTACGAGCAGTACTTC.

This clonotype was picked up a small number of times. The V gene is TRBV6-2 or TRBV6-3, the J gene TRBJ1-1; D gene uncertain. This CDR3 has 13 residues. Germline V gene data show CDR1 as MNHEY and CDR2 as SVGEGT. The V gene lost 2 bases and the J gene lost 8 bases, with 12 bases spanning the gap. CDR3 in amino acids: CASSYLPGYEAFF. CDR3 DNA: TGTGCCAGCAGTTACCTACCGGGGTACGAAGCTTTCTTT.

This chain uses TRBV30 with TRBJ2-3; D may be TRBD1 (5 bases). Trimming stripped 2 bases from V and 0 bases from J, with 15 bases between. Germline CDR1 GTSNPN, CDR2 SVGIG (reference sequence). The CDR3 totals 16 residues. The CDR3: CAWSQLTGASTDTQYF. CDR3 nucleotides: TGTGCCTGGAGTCAGCTCACAGGAGCTAGCACAGATACGCAGTATTTT. Supplemented by reference TRBV30 and TRBJ2-3, the full variable domain reads SQTIHQWPATLVQPVGSPLSLECTVEGTSNPNLYWYRQAAGRGLQLLFYSVGIGQISSEVPQNLSASRPQDRQFILSSKKLLLSDSGFYLCAWSQLTGASTDTQYFGPGTRLTVL.

This clonotype was recorded at least ten times. This chain joins TRBV7-9 and TRBJ2-1, with D perhaps TRBD1 (6 bases). Deletions cut 5 bases from V and 7 bases from J, with 9 bases between. Germline V lookup: CDR1 SEHNR, CDR2 FQNEAQ (reference sequence). The CDR3 spans 12 residues. This chain's CDR3 is CASSRQENEQFF. The CDR3 nucleotides read TGTGCCAGCAGCAGACAGGAGAATGAGCAGTTCTTC.

This clonotype was found many times. The chain uses TRBV3-1 and TRBJ2-3, with 9 bases lining up with TRBD2. Losses at the gene ends were 0 bases for V and 1 base for J; bases not matched to a gene: 8. The CDR3 loop spans 18 amino acids. CDR1 LGHDT and CDR2 YNNKEL come from the germline V gene (reference sequence). This CDR3 reads CASSQDPPAGGRTDTQYF. CDR3 coding DNA: TGTGCCAGCAGCCAAGATCCCCCAGCGGGGGGCCGCACAGATACGCAGTATTTT.

This chain connects TRBV9 to TRBJ2-2; TRBD2 agrees at 11 bases. After removal of 1 base from V and 7 bases from J, the junction contained 3 bases not matched to a gene. Germline loops: CDR1 SGDLS, CDR2 YYNGEE. This CDR3 has 15 residues. The CDR3 reads CASSVLAGGIGELFF. The CDR3 nucleotides read TGTGCCAGCAGCGTATTAGCGGGGGGGATCGGGGAGCTGTTTTTT.

This chain links TRBV24-1 with TRBJ2-6; tentative D call: TRBD1 (7 bases). This CDR3 has 16 amino acids. The germline V gene encodes CDR1 KGHDR and CDR2 SFDVKD. V shed 9 bases and J shed 0 bases, with 14 bases lying between them. CDR3: CATGGDSTSGANVLTF. The DNA of the CDR3 is TGTGCCACCGGCGGGGACAGCACCTCTGGGGCCAACGTCCTGACTTTC.

The chain is built from TRBV9 and TRBJ2-2; 11 bases are a match to TRBD1. The V segment lost 3 bases and the J segment 5 bases; nucleotides outside the gene matches: 6. The CDR3 spans 16 residues. CDR1 SGDLS and CDR2 YYNGEE come from the germline V gene. Here the CDR3 DNA reads TGTGCCAGCAGCGCCCGGACAGGGGGCTTGACCGGGGAGCTGTTTTTT. Protein product: CASSARTGGLTGELFF. The complete variable domain, with remaining parts taken from reference TRBV9 and TRBJ2-2, reads DSGVTQTPKHLITATGQRVTLRCSPRSGDLSVYWYQQSLDQGLQFLIQYYNGEERAKGNILERFSAQQFPDLHSELNLSSLELGDSALYFCASSARTGGLTGELFFGEGSRLTVL.

A word on this clonotype: This clone may be a read error of a much larger clone one base away. V is TRBV27 and J is TRBJ2-1; tentatively, D is TRBD1 (5 bases). V dropped 2 bases and J dropped 13 bases, with 24 bases sitting between them. This CDR3 has 16 residues. Per germline, CDR1 MNHEY and CDR2 SMNVEV (reference sequence). CDR3 protein: CASSLRSQGPKKAQFF. The CDR3, as DNA: TGTGCCAGCAGTTTAAGGTCCCAGGGCCCCAAGAAGGCCCAGTTCTTC.